This entry lists 8 T cell receptor beta chains sequenced from one sample in a study of shared clonotypes between healthy human individuals. Clones were sequenced by immunoSEQ multiplex PCR, and TCRdb holds only the in-frame ones, with some missing. The table includes around 510,000 clones, around 76% detected once. The sample taken for sequencing was PBMCs. These receptors were obtained from a woman aged 35 to 49 in good health. Some clones in this sample may be carry-over from other donors' samples.

There are a few counts of this clone. The chain links TRBV28 to TRBJ1-5; weak D call: TRBD1 (5 bases). Looked up from germline, CDR1 is MDHEN and CDR2 is SYDVKM. V lost 3 bases to trimming and J lost 7 bases, with 13 bases between them. The CDR3 length is 14 residues. CDR3 residues: CASSFTGAGQPQHF. DNA of the CDR3: TGTGCCAGCAGTTTCACCGGGGCGGGACAGCCCCAGCATTTT.

This chain links TRBV6-5 with TRBJ2-1; 13 nucleotides line up with TRBD2. Looked up from germline, CDR1 is MNHEY and CDR2 is SVGAGI. CDR3 size: 15 residues. After removal of 0 bases from V and 8 bases from J, the junction contained 1 base not matched to a gene. The CDR3: CASSYSLAGGYEQFF. Here the CDR3 DNA reads TGTGCCAGCAGTTACTCACTAGCGGGAGGGTATGAGCAGTTCTTC.

The genes are TRBV6-5 and TRBJ2-5, with 7 bases lining up with TRBD1. CDR1 MNHEY and CDR2 SVGAGI come from the germline V gene. The CDR3 contains 13 residues. Trimming at V came to 4 bases and at J to 5 bases, leaving 4 bases not matched to a gene. This chain's CDR3 is CASSSGGRETQYF. In DNA form, the CDR3 reads TGTGCCAGCAGTTCAGGGGGTAGGGAGACCCAGTACTTC.

The V and J genes are TRBV19 and TRBJ1-1, with TRBD1 as a possible D gene (5 bases). The germline V gene encodes CDR1 LNHDA and CDR2 SQIVND (reference sequence). V lost 5 bases, J lost 5 bases, and 18 bases lay in between. CDR3 length: 15 amino acids. CDR3 protein: CASSSGGGRRTEAFF. In DNA, the CDR3 is TGTGCCAGTAGTTCTGGGGGGGGTAGAAGGACTGAAGCTTTCTTT.

The V and J genes are TRBV6-5 and TRBJ2-5; D remains unclear. The tail of the sequence fits TRBJ2-7 better, so the J call may be wrong. The germline V gene encodes CDR1 MNHEY and CDR2 SVGAGI. The CDR3 covers 15 residues. CDR3 sequence: CASSYSNQPSYEQYF. The CDR3 nucleotides are TGTGCCAGCAGTTACTCGAATCAGCCTTCCTACGAGCAGTACTTC.

The rearrangement uses TRBV19 and TRBJ2-7, with 7 bases identical to TRBD1. The germline V gene encodes CDR1 LNHDA and CDR2 SQIVND (reference sequence). The CDR3 is 13 amino acids. V trimming: 5 bases; J trimming: 2 bases; junction bases outside the gene matches: 3. The CDR3 DNA sequence: TGTGCCAGTAGTCCGACAGGGCCCTACGAGCAGTACTTC. Protein: CASSPTGPYEQYF. Supplemented by reference TRBV19 and TRBJ2-7, the full variable domain reads DGGITQSPKYLFRKEGQNVTLSCEQNLNHDAMYWYRQDPGQGLRLIYYSQIVNDFQKGDIAEGYSVSREKKESFPLTVTSAQKNPTAFYLCASSPTGPYEQYFGPGTRLTVT.

The chain has TRBV27 and TRBJ1-1, with TRBD1 as a possible D gene (5 bases). This CDR3 region has 14 residues. V lost 6 bases to trimming and J lost 5 bases, with 16 bases between them. Germline loops: CDR1 MNHEY, CDR2 SMNVEV (reference sequence). Here the CDR3 DNA reads TGTGCCAGCAGCCTCGGGGGGGTGGGAACTGAAGCTTTCTTT. This translates into CASSLGGVGTEAFF.

The CDR3 reads CASSLARVMNTEAFF. The CDR3 DNA follows: TGTGCCAGCAGCTTAGCTCGGGTAATGAACACTGAAGCTTTCTTT. The genes are TRBV7-9 and TRBJ1-1; no firm D call. Per the germline V gene, CDR1 is SEHNR and CDR2 is FQNEAQ (reference sequence). This CDR3 has 15 amino acids. Trimming took 0 bases from V and 0 from J, leaving 8 bases between them.